This passage covers 12 T cell receptor beta chains from one sample sequenced in a study of human T cells and chemical hapten exposure. Using its own MiXCR run on the RACE reads, TCRdb lists one record per CDR3 protein. Of 65,000 to 100,000 distinct CDR3 sequences in the sample, 6.5% to 8.5% were seen once. Time point given: patch test 2, 6 weeks after DPC sensitization. Treatment: therapeutic diphenylcyclopropenone sensitization with weekly scalp DPC. The source was whole blood, collected in connection with sensitization to the hapten diphenylcyclopropenone (DPC). Receptors originate from a woman in her twenties or thirties with alopecia areata. Some clones in this sample may be carry-over from other donors' samples.

The sample holds many counts of this clonotype. J is TRBJ1-3 and V is TRBV30; D gene unclear. The V gene's germline CDR1 is GTSNPN and CDR2 SVGIG (reference sequence). Deletions cut 0 bases from V and 0 bases from J, with 3 bases between. The CDR3 runs 13 residues. CDR3 sequence: CAWSVGSGNTIYF. CDR3 DNA: TGTGCCTGGAGTGTTGGCTCTGGAAACACCATATATTTT. Full variable domain (remainder filled in from reference TRBV30 and TRBJ1-3): SQTIHQWPATLVQPVGSPLSLECTVEGTSNPNLYWYRQAAGRGLQLLFYSVGIGQISSEVPQNLSASRPQDRQFILSSKKLLLSDSGFYLCAWSVGSGNTIYFGEGSWLTVV.

The chain carries TRBV3-1 and TRBJ1-6, with a tentative D call TRBD1 (5 bases). CDR3 length: 12 amino acids. The V gene's germline CDR1 is LGHDT and CDR2 YNNKEL (reference sequence). V gave up 3 bases and J gave up 10 bases, with 7 bases separating them. The chain's CDR3 is CASSHGGSPLHF. Written as DNA, the CDR3 is TGTGCCAGCAGCCATGGGGGATCACCCCTCCACTTT.

This clonotype showed up many times. The V gene is TRBV12-3 or TRBV12-4, the J gene TRBJ1-3; D ambiguous. This CDR3 comprises 15 residues. V lost 3 bases, J lost 0 bases, and 9 bases lay in between. In DNA, the CDR3 is TGTGCCAGCAGTTTGTCACTGATCTCTGGAAACACCATATATTTT. Residues: CASSLSLISGNTIYF.

This clonotype was picked up many times. The chain uses TRBV29-1 and TRBJ2-1; 8 bases are a match to TRBD2. Germline V gene lookup returns CDR1 SQVTM and CDR2 ANQGSEA. The CDR3 length is 15 residues. With V trimmed by 8 bases and J by 3 bases, 12 bases remained unmatched. CDR3 DNA: TGCAGCAGTCAACTGGGACTAGTTTTCTACAATGAGCAGTTCTTC. Encoded protein: CSSQLGLVFYNEQFF.

This clonotype has only one observation. An end of the junction does not agree with germline; a read error may underlie this. This chain links TRBV18 with TRBJ1-6; 10 nucleotides match TRBD1. The CDR3 loop spans 15 amino acids. Per the germline V gene, CDR1 is KGHSH and CDR2 is LQKENI. The CDR3 DNA reads TGTGCCAGCTCACCACCCGGGACAGGGGCGAGCATCGTCTACTTT. Amino acid sequence: CASSPPGTGASIVYF.

This clonotype was picked up many times. The V and J genes are TRBV6-5 and TRBJ2-3; D might be TRBD2 (5 bases). Trimming removed 4 bases at V and 0 bases at J, with 11 bases between. Per germline, CDR1 MNHEY and CDR2 SVGAGI. The CDR3 runs to 15 residues. The DNA of the CDR3 is TGTGCCAGCAGTTTTTCCGGGGTTAGCACAGATACGCAGTATTTT. This encodes CASSFSGVSTDTQYF.

Ten or more counts support this clonotype. This chain connects TRBV20-1 to TRBJ2-1, with 9 bases fitting TRBD2. The junction had 10 bases not matched to a gene; V was cut back by 5 bases and J by 5 bases. This CDR3 contains 15 residues. Germline V lookup: CDR1 DFQATT, CDR2 SNEGSKA (reference sequence). In nucleotides, the CDR3 is TGCAGTGCTCCCCTAGCGGGGTCATGGAACAATGAGCAGTTCTTC. Translating gives CSAPLAGSWNNEQFF.

To note about this clonotype: Its ends do not fully match the called genes, so a read error is possible. The chain couples TRBV19 to TRBJ1-4; D remains unclear. This CDR3 is built from 11 residues. Germline V gives CDR1 LNHDA, CDR2 SQIVND (reference sequence). The CDR3, as DNA: TGTGCCAGTAGTACCACAGACATGCAGATTTTT. It encodes CASSTTDMQIF.

This clonotype has ten or more counts. The gene calls are TRBV6-5 and TRBJ1-1, with D possibly TRBD1 on 6 matching bases. CDR3 size: 14 residues. Trimming removed 2 bases at V and 6 bases at J, with 13 bases between. CDR1 MNHEY and CDR2 SVGAGI come from the germline V gene. The DNA for the CDR3 is TGTGCCAGCAGTTACCTACAGGGTTTCGCTGAAGCTTTCTTT. This sequence encodes CASSYLQGFAEAFF.

This clonotype was seen ten or more times. The V call is TRBV20-1, the J call TRBJ1-1, with D unresolved. Germline CDR1 DFQATT, CDR2 SNEGSKA (reference sequence). V lost 6 bases and J lost 7, with 21 bases in between. The CDR3 is made up of 14 amino acids. The CDR3 DNA is TGCAGTGCCCTTGCGCCGGGGATAGGGAGTGAAGCTTTCTTT. Translated, it gives CSALAPGIGSEAFF.

CDR3 sequence: CASGPQVPLTDTQYF. The CDR3 nucleotides are TGTGCTAGTGGTCCGCAGGTTCCCCTCACAGATACGCAGTATTTT. The chain links TRBV12-5 to TRBJ2-3; D is uncertain. Germline lookup yields CDR1 LGHNT and CDR2 FRNRAP. The V gene lost 5 bases and the J gene lost 2 bases, with 14 bases spanning the gap. CDR3 length: 15 amino acids.

The chain's CDR3 is CASSLAQGVETQYF. The CDR3 DNA follows: TGCGCCAGCAGCTTGGCACAGGGGGTGGAGACCCAGTACTTC. The chain is built from TRBV5-1 and TRBJ2-5; 8 bases are a match to TRBD1. V lost 0 bases to trimming and J lost 5 bases; unmatched junction nucleotides: 3. The CDR3 runs to 14 residues. CDR1 and CDR2 (germline): SGHRS, YFSETQ.